The source of this T cell receptor beta chain is a study of graft-versus-host responses after intestinal transplantation. As for the study in general: Multivisceral, liver-intestinal, or isolated intestinal transplants were performed in recipients. The whole recipient group had anti-thymocyte globulin induction followed by tacrolimus and steroids for three to four years. General study results and limits: Recipient-marrow GvH clones were detected, some having first appeared in ileum or blood. Graft-donor T cell macrochimerism coincided with high graft-versus-host to host-versus-graft clonal ratios in allografts.

Germline CDR1 SGHTA, CDR2 FQGNSA. Trimming cost V 2 bases and J 9 bases; bases outside gene matches: 22. The CDR3 has 18 amino acids. Libraries were prepared by immunoSEQ multiplex PCR; TCRdb keeps only in-frame clonotypes and omits some of them. In the table there are around 100,000 clones, 90% to 95% of which are singletons. Notes on this clone: The antigen is not known.

This receptor was taken from a human donor who was the organ donor for an intestinal transplant. The sequenced sample was unstimulated CD4+ T cells sorted from spleen or lymph node cells, obtained before transplant. V is TRBV7-2 and J is TRBJ2-7, with 7 positions matching TRBD1. The CDR3 region is CASSLSFGWGQGVFGQYF. CDR3 nucleotides: TGTGCCAGCAGCTTAAGTTTTGGGTGGGGGCAGGGGGTTTTTGGGCAGTACTTC.